Listed below are T cell receptor beta chains from one sample, sequenced in a study of shared clonotypes between healthy human individuals. TCRdb's copy holds only in-frame clones and misses some; the assay was immunoSEQ multiplex PCR. The table has some 2,500,000 clones, 85% to 95% seen once; the top ten hold 0.37%. The sequenced sample was naive CD4+ T cells from PBMCs. The source of these receptors is a man younger than 30 in good health. Some clones in this sample may be carry-over from other donors' samples. CDR3s include the opening cysteine and the closing phenylalanine or tryptophan. A D gene is named only where the DNA matches it firmly. Some rows have no size entry. The others give once, few or many, or a class for an expanded clone.

>TRBJ2-3|-|TRBV7-2|-
CASSLVGGDTDTQYF
TGTGCCAGCAGCTTAGTGGGCGGGGACACAGATACGCAGTATTTT
>TRBJ2-5|-|TRBV27|TRBD2
CASSFFPLAGVTETQYF
TGTGCCAGCAGTTTTTTCCCGCTAGCGGGAGTGACAGAGACCCAGTACTTC
>TRBJ2-7|-|TRBV10-3|TRBD1
CAAAPRDRGSEQYF
TGTGCCGCCGCACCCCGGGACAGGGGGTCCGAGCAGTACTTC
>TRBJ1-2|-|TRBV7-9|-
CASSLVGGPTYGYTF
TGTGCCAGCAGCTTAGTTGGGGGACCAACGTATGGCTACACCTTC
>TRBJ2-1|-|TRBV11-2|-
CASSATGTGSYNEQFF
TGTGCCAGCAGCGCAACCGGGACGGGCTCCTACAATGAGCAGTTCTTC
>TRBJ1-1|-|TRBV5-1|-
CASSFFGNLMNTEAFF
TGCGCCAGCAGCTTCTTCGGGAACCTTATGAACACTGAAGCTTTCTTT
>TRBJ1-2|-|TRBV5-1|-
CASSLTANYGYTF
TGCGCCAGCAGCCTGACAGCTAACTATGGCTACACCTTC
>TRBJ2-2|-|TRBV27|-
CASSFVRTAKNTGELFF
TGTGCCAGCAGTTTCGTGAGGACAGCTAAGAACACCGGGGAGCTGTTTTTT
>TRBJ1-1|-|TRBV30|TRBD1
CAWSNDRGTEAFF
TGTGCCTGGAGCAACGACAGGGGCACTGAAGCTTTCTTT
>TRBJ1-1|-|TRBV7-9|-
CASSFGGGLGAFF
TGTGCCAGCAGCTTTGGCGGGGGGCTCGGAGCTTTCTTT
>TRBJ1-1|-|TRBV7-9|-
CASSQFGGTEAFF
TGTGCCAGCAGCCAGTTTGGGGGCACTGAAGCTTTCTTT
>TRBJ2-5|-|TRBV7-2|TRBD2
CASSLVAGAPGETQYF
TGTGCCAGCAGCTTAGTAGCGGGCGCGCCGGGCGAGACCCAGTACTTC
>TRBJ2-3|-|TRBV20-1|-
CSATRTDTQYF
TGCAGTGCTACCCGCACAGATACGCAGTATTTT
>TRBJ2-1|-|TRBV9|-
CASSLFGQGYEQFF
TGTGCCAGCAGTCTGTTCGGTCAGGGGTATGAGCAGTTCTTC
>TRBJ2-7|-|TRBV6-5|-
CASTSPQGYEQYF
TGTGCCAGCACCTCCCCGCAGGGCTACGAGCAGTACTTC
>TRBJ1-2|-|TRBV6-5|-
CASSYSSRSAPLFTF
TGTGCCAGCAGTTACTCGAGTCGGTCAGCTCCTCTGTTTACCTTC
>TRBJ1-1|few|TRBV5-4|-
CASSLEANSFEAFF
TGTGCCAGCAGCTTGGAAGCCAATAGTTTTGAAGCTTTCTTT
>TRBJ1-1|-|TRBV5-1|TRBD1
CASSSQGGAYEAFF
TGCGCCAGCAGCTCCCAGGGGGGCGCCTATGAAGCTTTCTTT
>TRBJ2-7|-|TRBV12-1|-
CASSGAEGLDHEQYF
TGTGCCAGCAGCGGAGCCGAAGGATTGGACCACGAGCAGTACTTC
>TRBJ2-2|-|TRBV4-3|-
CASSQEGRLWGGELFF
TGCGCCAGCAGCCAAGAGGGACGGCTGTGGGGAGGGGAGCTGTTTTTT
>TRBJ1-2|-|TRBV2|TRBD1
CASSVMGQINRGYTF
TGTGCCAGCAGTGTTATGGGACAGATAAACCGTGGCTACACCTTC
>TRBJ2-1|-|TRBV5-1|-
CASSLGDSHNEQFF
TGCGCCAGCAGCTTGGGCGACAGCCACAATGAGCAGTTCTTC
>TRBJ2-5|-|TRBV5-1|-
CASSSPAPLKETQYF
TGCGCCAGCAGCTCGCCTGCCCCCCTCAAAGAGACCCAGTACTTC
>TRBJ1-6|-|TRBV10-3|TRBD1
CAISEDRGYSPLHF
TGTGCCATCAGTGAGGACAGGGGGTATTCACCCCTCCACTTT
>TRBJ1-2|-|TRBV15|-
CATSRALVLNYGYTF
TGTGCCACCAGCAGAGCCTTGGTCCTGAACTATGGCTACACCTTC
>TRBJ2-2|-|TRBV29-1|TRBD1
CSVRQGIGELFF
TGCAGCGTTAGACAGGGAATCGGGGAGCTGTTTTTT
>TRBJ1-2|-|TRBV6-5|-
CASSYSIRVGNYGYTF
TGTGCCAGCAGTTACTCAATCAGGGTCGGTAACTATGGCTACACCTTC
>TRBJ2-1|-|TRBV5-1|TRBD2
CASSLWQRDFSNEQFF
TGCGCCAGCAGCCTATGGCAGCGGGATTTTAGCAATGAGCAGTTCTTC
>TRBJ2-3|-|TRBV5-1|-
CASKGRQLTDTQYF
TGCGCCAGCAAGGGTCGTCAACTCACAGATACGCAGTATTTT
>TRBJ2-1|-|TRBV6-5|-
CASSRAGQGRYEQFF
TGTGCCAGCAGCCGAGCGGGCCAAGGGAGGTATGAGCAGTTCTTC
>TRBJ2-7|-|TRBV7-6|TRBD2
CASNLPPTSGESYEQYF
TGTGCCAGCAACCTCCCCCCCACTAGCGGGGAAAGCTACGAGCAGTACTTC
>TRBJ2-7|-|TRBV7-2|-
CASSLGSGFYEQYF
TGTGCCAGCAGCTTAGGTAGCGGATTCTACGAGCAGTACTTC
>TRBJ1-2|-|TRBV7-2|-
CASSLALGGLNYGYTF
TGTGCCAGCAGCTTAGCGCTCGGGGGGCTCAACTATGGCTACACCTTC
>TRBJ1-4|-|TRBV18|-
CASSPPGGTGEKLFF
TGTGCCAGCTCACCCCCCGGCGGTACTGGTGAAAAACTGTTTTTT
>TRBJ2-2|-|TRBV7-9|-
CASSFNQGINTGELFF
TGTGCCAGCAGCTTTAATCAGGGGATAAACACCGGGGAGCTGTTTTTT
>TRBJ2-7|-|TRBV2|-
CATSVGEGLEEQYF
TGTGCCACCTCCGTGGGCGAGGGGCTTGAGGAGCAGTACTTC
>TRBJ2-1|-|TRBV27|-
CASSLGRFSYNEQFF
TGTGCCAGCAGTTTGGGGCGATTCTCCTACAATGAGCAGTTCTTC
>TRBJ2-1|-|TRBV18|TRBD1
CASSPETGGYNEQFF
TGTGCCAGCTCACCAGAGACAGGGGGTTACAATGAGCAGTTCTTC
>TRBJ1-1|-|TRBV7-9|-
CASSPRTGLMNTEAFF
TGTGCCAGCAGCCCTCGGACGGGACTCATGAACACTGAAGCTTTCTTT
>TRBJ2-1|-|TRBV18|TRBD2
CASSRLAGEISYNEQFF
TGTGCCAGCTCGCGCCTAGCGGGAGAGATATCCTACAATGAGCAGTTCTTC
>TRBJ1-5|-|TRBV5-1|-
CASSLDGGWDQPQHF
TGCGCCAGCAGCTTGGACGGGGGCTGGGATCAGCCCCAGCATTTT
>TRBJ2-7|-|TRBV5-1|-
CASSRGSGEYEQYF
TGCGCCAGCAGCCGGGGGTCGGGGGAATACGAGCAGTACTTC
>TRBJ2-2|-|TRBV18|-
CASSPGVPGDVDTGELFF
TGTGCCAGCTCACCGGGGGTACCGGGGGACGTGGACACCGGGGAGCTGTTTTTT
>TRBJ1-3|-|TRBV4-1|-
CASSQAIRRGSGNTIYF
TGCGCCAGCAGCCAAGCGATTCGCAGGGGCTCTGGAAACACCATATATTTT
>TRBJ2-3|-|TRBV6-5|-
CASSYSRLADTQYF
TGTGCCAGCAGTTACTCGCGGCTAGCAGATACGCAGTATTTT